What follows describes a single T cell receptor beta chain. Libraries were prepared by immunoSEQ multiplex PCR; TCRdb keeps only in-frame clonotypes and omits some of them. The sample contains roughly 2.5 million clones, approximately 90% of which appear only once. The entry originates in a study of shared clonotypes between healthy human individuals. Germline CDR1 reads SGHTA; CDR2 reads FQGNSA. V gave up 0 bases and J gave up 4 bases, with 13 bases separating them. CDR3 size: 16 residues. Sequencing was carried out using naive CD4+ T cells sorted from blood. The subset was: CD45RA+ positively selected. The sequence was collected from a man younger than 35 in good health. The chain uses TRBV7-2 and TRBJ1-3; D ambiguous. CDR3 sequence: CASSLARSDMGNTIYF. DNA for the CDR3: TGTGCCAGCAGCTTAGCGCGGTCAGATATGGGAAACACCATATATTTT. Full variable domain (remainder filled in from reference TRBV7-2 and TRBJ1-3): GAGVSQSPSNKVTEKGKDVELRCDPISGHTALYWYRQSLGQGLEFLIYFQGNSAPDKSGLPSDRFSAERTGGSVSTLTIQRTQQEDSAVYLCASSLARSDMGNTIYFGEGSWLTVV.